Included here is one T cell receptor beta chain sequence, with context. The antigen remains unidentified. Measured with immunoSEQ multiplex PCR; TCRdb has only the in-frame clones, and not every one. Among roughly 29,000 clones listed, over 55% were seen once. This sample was included in a study of vaccination effects on CD4 cells after COVID-19. Study observations and caveats: Cross-reactivity with common cold coronaviruses was shown by only 1 of 255 vaccine-induced clones in healthy vaccinees. The study, lacking early post-infection timepoints, had few convalescent patients. Substantial clonal contraction characterized both infection- and vaccine-induced clones late after vaccination.

In germline, CDR1 is SGHRS, CDR2 YFSETQ. The trim removed 4 bases at V and 6 bases at J, leaving 12 bases unmatched. This CDR3 is 16 amino acids long. Cells that had been cultured for 10 days were the source of isolated CD4+ T cells. None of the vaccinated had previously contracted SARS-CoV-2, and their nucleocapsid antibodies tested negative. Sequencing was performed on CD4+ T cells from PBMCs cultured without peptide, taken before COVID-19 vaccination. This clonotype originated in a human donor who received a COVID-19 vaccine. The chain has TRBV5-1 and TRBJ2-1, with 8 bases that match TRBD1. CDR3: CASSHLEGQAGNEQFF. CDR3 DNA sequence: TGCGCCAGCAGCCATCTGGAGGGACAGGCGGGCAATGAGCAGTTCTTC. The full variable domain, its missing parts supplied by reference TRBV5-1 and TRBJ2-1, is KAGVTQTPRYLIKTRGQQVTLSCSPISGHRSVSWYQQTPGQGLQFLFEYFSETQRNKGNFPGRFSGRQFSNSRSEMNVSTLELGDSALYLCASSHLEGQAGNEQFFGPGTRLTVL.